The 14 T cell receptor beta chains below all came from one sample that was sequenced in a study of human T cells and chemical hapten exposure. TCRdb passed the RACE reads through MiXCR, listing each CDR3 protein once. Of 150,000 to 200,000 distinct CDR3 sequences detected, roughly a quarter appear once; the ten largest clones hold roughly 2.3%. Time point in this sample: patch test 3, about 24 weeks after DPC sensitization. Treatment of the sample: therapeutic diphenylcyclopropenone sensitization with weekly scalp DPC. Specimen: whole blood, collected in connection with sensitization to the hapten diphenylcyclopropenone (DPC). Source of these receptors: a woman in her forties with alopecia areata. Some clones in this sample may be carry-over from other donors' samples.

In this sample, this clonotype turned up a few times. The chain has TRBV12-3 or TRBV12-4 and TRBJ2-3, with 11 bases fitting TRBD2. With 5 bases clipped from V and 0 bases from J, the junction kept 7 bases outside the gene matches. This CDR3 contains 17 residues. The CDR3 loop reads CASSPRSSGGSTDTQYF. CDR3 DNA: TGTGCCAGCAGTCCCCGCTCTAGCGGGGGGAGCACAGATACGCAGTATTTT.

The chain joins TRBV11-3 to TRBJ1-1; perhaps TRBD1 as D (5 bases). Germline CDR1 reads SGHNT; CDR2 reads YENEEA. V lost 5 bases to trimming and J lost 5 bases, with 18 bases between them. The CDR3 extends over 15 amino acids. DNA of the CDR3: TGTGCCAGCAGCCCAGGAGGGGTAGCGAGTACTGAAGCTTTCTTT. Translated, it gives CASSPGGVASTEAFF.

This chain uses TRBV4-3 with TRBJ1-2, with D unclear. Trimming removed 0 bases from V and 7 bases from J, with 18 bases in between. The CDR3 is 16 residues long. Germline CDR1 is LGHNA and CDR2 is YSLEER. The CDR3 reads CASSQELGSISSGYTF. The CDR3, as DNA: TGCGCCAGCAGCCAAGAGCTAGGATCGATAAGCTCTGGCTACACCTTC.

The chain joins TRBV7-9 to TRBJ1-2; tentatively, D is TRBD1 (5 bases). The CDR3 runs to 14 residues. CDR1 is SEHNR and CDR2 is FQNEAQ in the germline V gene (reference sequence). Trimming left V 6 bases short and J 6 bases short, with 17 bases between. The CDR3 region has the DNA TGTGCCAGCAGATTGTTAGATGGGGCGAATGGCTACACCTTC. This sequence encodes CASRLLDGANGYTF.

This sequence joins TRBV5-1 and TRBJ2-2; 7 bases match TRBD2. The V segment lost 4 bases and the J segment 4 bases; nucleotides outside the gene matches: 10. The CDR3 runs to 16 residues. Germline V gene lookup returns CDR1 SGHRS and CDR2 YFSETQ. The CDR3: CASSLDPTGGTGELFF. CDR3 sequence (DNA): TGCGCCAGCAGCCTAGATCCGACGGGGGGCACCGGGGAGCTGTTTTTT.

CDR3 nucleotide sequence: TGTGCCAGCAGTCCCAGGGGGTTCTCCTACGAGCAGTACTTC. Amino acid sequence: CASSPRGFSYEQYF. This chain joins TRBV12-3 or TRBV12-4 and TRBJ2-7; 7 bases are shared with TRBD1. Trimming cost V 5 bases and J 0 bases; bases outside gene matches: 4. The CDR3 runs 14 residues.

This clonotype showed up just a few times. Here the CDR3 DNA reads TGTGCCAGCAGCGTAGGAGGGACAGGGCACAATGAGCAGTTCTTC. Amino acids: CASSVGGTGHNEQFF. The chain is built from TRBV9 and TRBJ2-1, with 9 bases identical to TRBD1. Trimming at V came to 0 bases and at J to 5 bases, leaving 3 bases not matched to a gene. In germline, CDR1 is SGDLS, CDR2 YYNGEE. The CDR3 is 15 residues long.

This clonotype was found a few times. The V and J genes are TRBV6-5 and TRBJ1-6; D perhaps matches TRBD1 (6 bases). Per germline, CDR1 MNHEY and CDR2 SVGAGI. The ends were cut back, 0 bases at V and 10 bases at J, with 13 bases in the middle. CDR3 length: 15 residues. The CDR3 here is CASSYSPGVGSPLHF. DNA for the CDR3: TGTGCCAGCAGTTACTCGCCAGGGGTGGGGTCACCCCTCCACTTT.

The rearrangement uses TRBV14 and TRBJ2-1; D unclear. V lost 3 bases to trimming and J lost 8 bases, with 8 bases between them. The length of the CDR3 is 12 residues. Germline V gives CDR1 SGHDN, CDR2 FVKESK. CDR3 region: CASSQSLDEQFF. CDR3 sequence (DNA): TGTGCCAGCAGCCAGAGTTTAGATGAGCAGTTCTTC.

This clonotype has just a few counts. The chain joins TRBV29-1 to TRBJ2-5; unclear D gene. Between the trimmed V and J ends, which lost 6 bases and 7 bases, there was a span of 21 bases. CDR1 SQVTM and CDR2 ANQGSEA come from the germline V gene. The CDR3 runs to 14 residues. CDR3 in DNA: TGCAGCGTCGCCCCTGGGCTGGCCCAGGCGACCCAGTACTTC. Translated: CSVAPGLAQATQYF. The entire variable domain, with the rest obtained from reference TRBV29-1 and TRBJ2-5, is as follows: SAVISQKPSRDICQRGTSLTIQCQVDSQVTMMFWYRQQPGQSLTLIATANQGSEATYESGFVIDKFPISRPNLTFSTLTVSNMSPEDSSIYLCSVAPGLAQATQYFGPGTRLLVL.

The rearrangement uses TRBV9 and TRBJ2-2; a weak D match, TRBD2 (5 bases). V lost 3 bases and J lost 6, with 9 bases in between. CDR3 length equals 13 residues. Germline CDR1 reads SGDLS; CDR2 reads YYNGEE. The CDR3 protein is CASSALEAGELFF. The CDR3 coding sequence is TGTGCCAGCAGCGCGTTGGAGGCCGGGGAGCTGTTTTTT.

This clonotype is labeled as medium-sized (0.01 to 0.1%). The gene calls are TRBV7-2 and TRBJ2-1; 9 nucleotides match TRBD2. This CDR3 region has 12 residues. Trimming took 10 bases from V and 8 from J; bases not matched to a gene: 6. CDR1 and CDR2 from the germline V gene are SGHTA and FQGNSA. In nucleotides, the CDR3 is TGTGCCATCGAAGCGGGAGGAGATGAGCAGTTCTTC. It yields the protein CAIEAGGDEQFF. The full variable domain, in which reference TRBV7-2 and TRBJ2-1 provide the parts outside the CDR3, is GAGVSQSPSNKVTEKGKDVELRCDPISGHTALYWYRQSLGQGLEFLIYFQGNSAPDKSGLPSDRFSAERTGGSVSTLTIQRTQQEDSAVYLCAIEAGGDEQFFGPGTRLTVL.

CDR3 amino acids: CSARGLAEQETQYF. The CDR3 DNA is TGCAGTGCTCGGGGACTAGCGGAGCAAGAGACCCAGTACTTC. The chain recombines TRBV20-1 with TRBJ2-5; 11 bases agree with TRBD2. Germline V gene lookup returns CDR1 DFQATT and CDR2 SNEGSKA (reference sequence). Unmatched junction bases numbered 4, after V lost 5 bases and J lost 2 bases. The CDR3 spans 14 residues.

This clonotype was counted only a few times. This chain uses TRBV4-1 with TRBJ2-7, with 9 bases that match TRBD1. With 5 bases clipped from V and 5 bases from J, the junction kept 10 bases outside the gene matches. In germline, CDR1 is MGHRA, CDR2 YSYEKL. The length of the CDR3 is 15 residues. CDR3 DNA: TGCGCCAGCAGCTCGCCGGGACAGGGATCTCACGAGCAGTACTTC. Protein product: CASSSPGQGSHEQYF.